This passage covers 18 T cell receptor beta chains from one sample sequenced in a study of cytomegalovirus exposure and HLA in healthy donors. Only in-frame clones appear in the TCRdb table, and some are missing; sequencing was by immunoSEQ multiplex PCR. The repertoire holds approximately 180,000 clones, more than 75% seen once, with roughly 2.7% in the top ten. Sequenced sample: PBMCs. These receptors were collected from a young man in good health and CMV-seropositive.

This rearrangement joins TRBV12-5 to TRBJ2-1; 10 nucleotides line up with TRBD2. The V segment lost 7 bases and the J segment 2 bases; nucleotides outside the gene matches: 2. Germline V CDR1 and CDR2: LGHNT, FRNRAP. The CDR3 sequence is 14 residues long. The CDR3 here is CASELAGTYNEQFF. In DNA form, the CDR3 reads TGTGCTAGTGAACTAGCGGGGACCTACAATGAGCAGTTCTTC.

This chain links TRBV6-5 with TRBJ2-7; D gene unclear. Germline loops: CDR1 MNHEY, CDR2 SVGAGI. V was shortened by 7 bases and J by 2 bases, with 6 bases between the two germline ends. CDR3 size: 11 residues. CDR3 loop: CASTDTYEQYF. The DNA of the CDR3 is TGTGCCAGCACCGACACCTACGAGCAGTACTTC.

The genes are TRBV18 and TRBJ2-3, with 9 bases that match TRBD2. Germline CDR1 is KGHSH and CDR2 is LQKENI. This CDR3 contains 15 residues. Trimming took 3 bases from V and 2 from J; bases not matched to a gene: 3. The CDR3 is CASSPAGGITDTQYF. DNA for the CDR3: TGTGCCAGCTCACCCGCGGGGGGGATCACAGATACGCAGTATTTT.

This chain links TRBV7-9 with TRBJ1-1; D gene uncertain. The V and J ends lost 5 bases and 5 bases respectively, with 12 bases between them. Germline CDR1 SEHNR, CDR2 FQNEAQ (reference sequence). The CDR3 has 13 residues. DNA for the CDR3: TGTGCCAGCAGCCCACCGTCTAGGACTGAAGCTTTCTTT. It yields the protein CASSPPSRTEAFF.

The genes are TRBV9 and TRBJ2-1, with 9 nucleotides matching TRBD1. The germline gives CDR1 SGDLS, CDR2 YYNGEE. The V and J ends lost 0 bases and 3 bases, in that order; junction bases with no gene match: 4. The CDR3 extends over 16 amino acids. The CDR3 loop reads CASSVVGQGHYNEQFF. CDR3 sequence (DNA): TGTGCCAGCAGCGTAGTGGGACAGGGTCACTACAATGAGCAGTTCTTC. The variable domain in full, with the rest retrieved from reference TRBV9 and TRBJ2-1, is DSGVTQTPKHLITATGQRVTLRCSPRSGDLSVYWYQQSLDQGLQFLIQYYNGEERAKGNILERFSAQQFPDLHSELNLSSLELGDSALYFCASSVVGQGHYNEQFFGPGTRLTVL.

CDR3 residues: CAISDRGYTDTQYF. CDR3 DNA sequence: TGTGCCATCAGTGACCGCGGATACACAGATACGCAGTATTTT. The V and J genes are TRBV10-3 and TRBJ2-3, with D hard to call. The CDR3 spans 14 residues. Germline lookup yields CDR1 ENHRY and CDR2 SYGVKD. V was clipped by 3 bases and J by 2 bases, with 9 bases between them.

The chain employs TRBV6-6 and TRBJ1-5, with 7 bases matching TRBD1. Germline loops: CDR1 MNHNY, CDR2 SVGAGI (reference sequence). Trimming removed 6 bases from V and 0 bases from J; junction bases left unmatched: 8. This CDR3 spans 16 amino acids. This chain's CDR3 is CASRDRKSNSNQPQHF. The CDR3 DNA is TGTGCCAGCAGGGACAGGAAGAGTAATAGCAATCAGCCCCAGCATTTT.

The gene calls are TRBV28 and TRBJ2-5, with 10 nucleotides matching TRBD1. CDR1 and CDR2 from the germline V gene are MDHEN and SYDVKM. Trimming at V came to 6 bases and at J to 5 bases, leaving 6 bases not matched to a gene. There are 14 residues in the CDR3. CDR3 sequence reads: CASRRQGALETQYF. DNA of the CDR3: TGTGCCAGCAGAAGACAGGGGGCATTGGAGACCCAGTACTTC.

In its sample, this clone was seen a few times. The V and J genes are TRBV27 and TRBJ2-2, with 7 bases fitting TRBD2. Germline trimming cut 8 bases from V and 6 bases from J; bases unmatched to any gene: 6. Germline V gives CDR1 MNHEY, CDR2 SMNVEV (reference sequence). This CDR3 has 13 residues. The DNA of the CDR3 is TGTGCCAGCCGGGCGGGGGAGGCCGGGGAGCTGTTTTTT. This encodes CASRAGEAGELFF.

The chain joins TRBV4-2 to TRBJ1-3; 9 bases match TRBD1. Germline lookup yields CDR1 LGHNA and CDR2 YNFKEQ. This CDR3 comprises 15 residues. V lost 3 bases to trimming and J lost 4 bases; unmatched junction nucleotides: 4. In DNA, the CDR3 is TGTGCCAGCAGCCACCCCGGGACAGGGGGAAACACCATATATTTT. It specifies CASSHPGTGGNTIYF.

This chain connects TRBV6-1 to TRBJ1-6, with D unresolved. From germline, CDR1 is MNHNS and CDR2 SASEGT. The CDR3 consists of 14 residues. V lost 1 base and J 7 bases, leaving 8 bases between the germline ends. CDR3 DNA: TGTGCCAGCAGTGAAGGGCCTGGCAATTCACCCCTCCACTTT. This encodes CASSEGPGNSPLHF.

The gene calls are TRBV9 and TRBJ2-3; TRBD2 agrees at 8 bases. The germline gives CDR1 SGDLS, CDR2 YYNGEE. The CDR3 is 15 residues long. Trimming took 6 bases from V and 2 from J; bases not matched to a gene: 8. In DNA form, the CDR3 reads TGTGCCAGCACCCTCGGGGGGGACCCCACAGATACGCAGTATTTT. This encodes CASTLGGDPTDTQYF.

The chain joins TRBV28 to TRBJ1-5; 9 bases align to TRBD1. The germline V gene encodes CDR1 MDHEN and CDR2 SYDVKM. The CDR3 spans 15 residues. The trim removed 4 bases at V and 7 bases at J, leaving 8 bases unmatched. The CDR3 bases are TGTGCCAGCAGTTCCCCCGGGACAGGGTGGCAGCCCCAGCATTTT. Protein: CASSSPGTGWQPQHF.

The V call is TRBV5-4, the J call TRBJ2-7; 13 bases are a match to TRBD2. The length of the CDR3 is 17 residues. The trim removed 3 bases at V and 2 bases at J, leaving 8 bases unmatched. CDR1 and CDR2 (germline): SGHNT, YYREEE (reference sequence). The CDR3 loop is CASSSGTSGNPAYEQYF. CDR3 in DNA: TGTGCCAGCAGCTCTGGGACTAGCGGGAATCCGGCCTACGAGCAGTACTTC.

This clone turned up a few times. This chain connects TRBV7-8 to TRBJ2-5, with 14 nucleotides matching TRBD2. Trimming cost V 4 bases and J 4 bases; bases outside gene matches: 2. From germline, CDR1 is SGHVS and CDR2 FQNEAQ. The CDR3 spans 15 residues. The CDR3 protein is CASSSGLAGGETQYF. The CDR3 coding sequence is TGTGCCAGCAGCTCCGGACTAGCGGGAGGAGAGACCCAGTACTTC.

The V gene is TRBV4-2, the J gene TRBJ2-7; 7 nucleotides match TRBD1. The CDR3 is 14 residues long. Looked up from germline, CDR1 is LGHNA and CDR2 is YNFKEQ. Trimming removed 4 bases from V and 2 bases from J; junction bases left unmatched: 5. CDR3 in DNA: TGTGCCAGCAGCCCTCGGGACAGCACCTACGAGCAGTACTTC. It translates to CASSPRDSTYEQYF.

V gene TRBV7-9 combines with J gene TRBJ1-4, with D uncertain. The ends were cut back, 5 bases at V and 7 bases at J, with 20 bases in the middle. The CDR3 extends over 16 amino acids. CDR1 SEHNR and CDR2 FQNEAQ come from the germline V gene (reference sequence). The CDR3 region is CASSPAGGTAGEKLFF. The DNA of the CDR3 is TGTGCCAGCAGCCCTGCGGGCGGAACAGCGGGTGAAAAACTGTTTTTT.

The chain couples TRBV25-1 to TRBJ2-1; no firm D call. The CDR3 spans 16 residues. Germline CDR1 is MGHDK and CDR2 is SYGVNS. The ends were cut back, 5 bases at V and 0 bases at J, with 14 bases in the middle. The CDR3 region is CASSSQAGSSYNEQFF. The CDR3 nucleotides are TGTGCCAGCAGTTCCCAGGCAGGCAGCTCCTACAATGAGCAGTTCTTC.